These 7 T cell receptor beta chains share one sample of origin, sequenced in a study of identical twins. TCRdb used MiXCR to reprocess the 5' RACE reads, holding one entry per CDR3 protein. The data hold roughly 710,000 distinct CDR3 sequences, with 5.5% to 7.5% observed a single time. Sequencing was carried out using naive T cells sorted from blood. The receptors originated from a man aged 18 to 29 in good health.

The chain recombines TRBV29-1 with TRBJ1-1, with a possible D match to TRBD1 (6 bases). Trimming took 2 bases from V and 0 from J, leaving 13 bases between them. CDR1 SQVTM and CDR2 ANQGSEA come from the germline V gene. The CDR3 totals 15 residues. The CDR3 DNA reads TGCAGCGTTGAAACAGGGCAGCACATGAACACTGAAGCTTTCTTT. It is translated as CSVETGQHMNTEAFF.

This clonotype was seen many times. V is TRBV12-3 or TRBV12-4 and J is TRBJ2-7; D possibly matches TRBD1 or TRBD2 (6 bases each). This CDR3 contains 16 residues. The V gene lost 6 bases and the J gene lost 3 bases, with 21 bases spanning the gap. Here the CDR3 reads CASSLKTRDTHYEQYV. CDR3 in DNA: TGTGCCAGCAGCCTAAAGACTAGGGACACCCACTACGAGCAGTACGTC.

This clonotype was picked up many times. The chain couples TRBV2 to TRBJ1-2, with D maybe TRBD1 (5 bases). This CDR3 is 14 amino acids long. The germline V gene has CDR1 SNHLY and CDR2 FYNNEI. The V end was cut by 4 bases, the J end by 3 bases, with 12 bases between. CDR3 coding DNA: TGTGCCAGCAGTGTGGGGGATGGGGACTATGGCTACACCTTC. This encodes CASSVGDGDYGYTF.

The chain links TRBV6-5 to TRBJ1-4; D is uncertain. V lost 8 bases to trimming and J lost 8 bases, with 9 bases between them. Germline values: CDR1 MNHEY, CDR2 SVGAGI. The CDR3 has 11 amino acids. The CDR3 DNA sequence: TGTGCCAGCGCCGCGGGGGAAAAACTGTTTTTT. Residues: CASAAGEKLFF.

This clonotype has more than one count but fewer than ten. The chain couples TRBV7-8 to TRBJ2-7; D is unclear. CDR3 length equals 13 residues. The germline V gene has CDR1 SGHVS and CDR2 FQNEAQ. V shed 4 bases and J shed 6 bases, with 13 bases lying between them. CDR3 DNA: TGTGCCAGCAGCTCCCATTTACGGAGCGAGCAGTACGTC. Translation gives CASSSHLRSEQYV.

The rearrangement links TRBV13 to TRBJ2-7, with a weak D call TRBD1 (5 bases). Germline CDR1 and CDR2: PRHDT and FYEKMQ (reference sequence). The CDR3 consists of 15 residues. V was cut by 2 bases and J by 0 bases, with 11 bases left in between. The CDR3 region is CASSLRTHASYEQYF. CDR3 DNA sequence: TGTGCCAGCAGCTTAAGGACACACGCCTCCTACGAGCAGTACTTC.

This clonotype turned up a few times. V and J are TRBV20-1 and TRBJ2-3; weak D call: TRBD2 (7 bases). Germline loops: CDR1 DFQATT, CDR2 SNEGSKA (reference sequence). The CDR3 contains 15 residues. Trimming took off 3 bases at V and 0 bases at J, with 13 bases between the two ends. CDR3 bases: TGCAGTGCTAGGGGGGAGGGGGGGAGCACAGATACGCAGTATTTT. Translating it yields CSARGEGGSTDTQYF.